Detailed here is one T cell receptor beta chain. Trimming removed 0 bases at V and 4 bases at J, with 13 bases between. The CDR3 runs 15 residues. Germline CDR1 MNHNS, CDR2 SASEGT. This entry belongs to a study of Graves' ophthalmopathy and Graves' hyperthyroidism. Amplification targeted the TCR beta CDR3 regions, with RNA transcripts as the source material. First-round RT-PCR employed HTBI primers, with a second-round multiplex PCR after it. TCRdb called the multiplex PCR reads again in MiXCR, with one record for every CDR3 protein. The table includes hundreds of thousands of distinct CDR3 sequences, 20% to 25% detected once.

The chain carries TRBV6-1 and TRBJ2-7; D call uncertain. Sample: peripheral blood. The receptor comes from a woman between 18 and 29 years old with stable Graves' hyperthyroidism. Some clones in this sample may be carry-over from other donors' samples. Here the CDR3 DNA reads TGTGCCAGCAGTGAAGCTAGCTCCCTAGGATACGAGCAGTACTTC. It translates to CASSEASSLGYEQYF.